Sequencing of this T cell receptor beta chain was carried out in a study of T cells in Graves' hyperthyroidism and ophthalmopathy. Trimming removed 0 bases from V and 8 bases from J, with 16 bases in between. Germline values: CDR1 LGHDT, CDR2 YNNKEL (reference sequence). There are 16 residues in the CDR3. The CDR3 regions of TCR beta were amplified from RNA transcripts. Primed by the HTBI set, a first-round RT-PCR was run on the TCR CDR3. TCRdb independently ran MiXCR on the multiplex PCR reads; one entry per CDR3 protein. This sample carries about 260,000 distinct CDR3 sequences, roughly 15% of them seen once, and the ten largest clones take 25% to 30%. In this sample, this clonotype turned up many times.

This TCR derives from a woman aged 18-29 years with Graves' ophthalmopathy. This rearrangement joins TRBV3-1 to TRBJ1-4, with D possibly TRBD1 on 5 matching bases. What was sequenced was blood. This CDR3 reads CASSQETGTVLEKLFF. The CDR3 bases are TGTGCCAGCAGCCAAGAGACCGGGACGGTATTAGAAAAACTGTTTTTT.